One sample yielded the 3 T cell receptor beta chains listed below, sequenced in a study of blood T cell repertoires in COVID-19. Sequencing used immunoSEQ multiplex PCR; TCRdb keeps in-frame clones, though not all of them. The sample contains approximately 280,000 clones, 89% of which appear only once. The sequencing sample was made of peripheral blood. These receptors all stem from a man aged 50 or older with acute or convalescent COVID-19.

CDR3 amino acids: CASSSKGGNTIYF. Written as DNA, the CDR3 is TGTGCCAGCAGCTCCAAGGGGGGAAACACCATATATTTT. The chain combines TRBV9 with TRBJ1-3; D possibly corresponds to TRBD1 (5 bases). Deletions cut 4 bases from V and 4 bases from J, with 9 bases between. CDR1 and CDR2 (germline): SGDLS, YYNGEE. This CDR3 spans 13 amino acids.

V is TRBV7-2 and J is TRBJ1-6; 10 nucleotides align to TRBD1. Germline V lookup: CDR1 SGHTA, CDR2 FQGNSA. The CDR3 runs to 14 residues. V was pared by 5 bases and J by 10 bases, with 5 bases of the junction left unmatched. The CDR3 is CASSHGTGVSPLHF. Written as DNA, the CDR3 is TGTGCCAGCAGCCACGGGACAGGGGTCTCACCCCTCCACTTT.

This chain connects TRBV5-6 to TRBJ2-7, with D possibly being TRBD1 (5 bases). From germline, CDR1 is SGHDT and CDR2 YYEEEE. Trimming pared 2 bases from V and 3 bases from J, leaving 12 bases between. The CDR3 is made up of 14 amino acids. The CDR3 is CASSFQGTDYEQYF. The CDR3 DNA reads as TGTGCCAGCAGCTTTCAGGGAACTGACTACGAGCAGTACTTC.